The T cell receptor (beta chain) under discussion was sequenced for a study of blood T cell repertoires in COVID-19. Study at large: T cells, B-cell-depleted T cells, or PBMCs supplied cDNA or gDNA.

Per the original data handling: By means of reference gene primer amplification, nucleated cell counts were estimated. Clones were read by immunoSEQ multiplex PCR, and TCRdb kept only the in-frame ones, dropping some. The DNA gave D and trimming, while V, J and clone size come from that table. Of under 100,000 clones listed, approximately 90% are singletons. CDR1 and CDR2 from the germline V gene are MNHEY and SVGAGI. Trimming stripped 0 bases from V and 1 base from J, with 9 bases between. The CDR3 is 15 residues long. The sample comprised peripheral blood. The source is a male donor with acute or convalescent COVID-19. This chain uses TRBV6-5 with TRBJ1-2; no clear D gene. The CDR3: CASSYSPGINYGYTF. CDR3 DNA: TGTGCCAGCAGTTACTCTCCCGGGATTAACTATGGCTACACCTTC.